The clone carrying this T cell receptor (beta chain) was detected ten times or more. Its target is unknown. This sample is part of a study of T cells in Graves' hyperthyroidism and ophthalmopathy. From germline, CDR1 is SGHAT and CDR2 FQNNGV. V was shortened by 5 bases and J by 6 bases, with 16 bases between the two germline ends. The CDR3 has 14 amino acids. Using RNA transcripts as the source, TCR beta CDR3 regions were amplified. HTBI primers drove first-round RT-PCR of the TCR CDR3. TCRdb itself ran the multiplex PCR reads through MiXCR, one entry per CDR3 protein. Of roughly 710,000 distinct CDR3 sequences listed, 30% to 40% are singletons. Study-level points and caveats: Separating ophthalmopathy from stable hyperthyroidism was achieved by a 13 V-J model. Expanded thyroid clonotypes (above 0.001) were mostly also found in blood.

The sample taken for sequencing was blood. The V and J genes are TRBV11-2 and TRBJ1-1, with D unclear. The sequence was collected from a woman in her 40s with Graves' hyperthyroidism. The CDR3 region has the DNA TGTGCCAGCAGCCATGATTGGGAAGGCTCTGAAGCTTTCTTT. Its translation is CASSHDWEGSEAFF. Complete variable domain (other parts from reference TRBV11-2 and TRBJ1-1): EAGVAQSPRYKIIEKRQSVAFWCNPISGHATLYWYQQILGQGPKLLIQFQNNGVVDDSQLPKDRFSAERLKGVDSTLKIQPAKLEDSAVYLCASSHDWEGSEAFFGQGTRLTVV.